This is a list of T cell receptor beta chains from one sample in a study of cytomegalovirus exposure and HLA in healthy donors. This table comes from immunoSEQ multiplex PCR, and its TCRdb copy is limited to in-frame clones, with some not included. Of around 150,000 clones in the sample, approximately 67% were seen once. Sequenced: PBMCs. These receptors all come from a woman aged 55-70 years in good health and CMV-seronegative. Both conserved end residues are part of each CDR3. D genes are given only for firm matches. Expanded clones get a size class; other rows say once, few or many, or leave the size out.

j_call: TRBJ1-3; clone_size: .; d_call: .; v_call: TRBV19; cdr3_nt: TGTGCCAGTAGTCCCGCTGGGGCTGGCTCGAATGCCATATATTTT; cdr3_aa: CASSPAGAGSNAIYF
j_call: TRBJ1-6; clone_size: .; d_call: TRBD1; v_call: TRBV5-1; cdr3_nt: TGCGCCAGCAGCTTGGGACAGGGGGCCGGGTCACCCCTCCACTTT; cdr3_aa: CASSLGQGAGSPLHF
j_call: TRBJ1-2; clone_size: .; d_call: .; v_call: TRBV15; cdr3_nt: TGTGCCACCAGCAGAGATCCGACAGGCGGCTATGGCTACACCTTC; cdr3_aa: CATSRDPTGGYGYTF
j_call: TRBJ2-2; clone_size: .; d_call: .; v_call: TRBV18; cdr3_nt: TGTGCCAGCTCACCACCGAACGGGGGGAACACCGGGGAGCTGTTTTTT; cdr3_aa: CASSPPNGGNTGELFF
j_call: TRBJ2-1; clone_size: .; d_call: TRBD2; v_call: TRBV11-3; cdr3_nt: TGTGCCAGCAGCTTAGGGACTAGCGGGGGGTTTAATGAGCAGTTCTTC; cdr3_aa: CASSLGTSGGFNEQFF
j_call: TRBJ2-3; clone_size: .; d_call: .; v_call: TRBV7-9; cdr3_nt: TGTTCCAGCAGCTTCGGCACAGATACGCAGTATTTT; cdr3_aa: CSSSFGTDTQYF
j_call: TRBJ2-2; clone_size: .; d_call: TRBD1; v_call: TRBV11-2; cdr3_nt: TGTGCCAGCAGCCCATCGGACAGGCCCGGGGAGCTGTTTTTT; cdr3_aa: CASSPSDRPGELFF
j_call: TRBJ1-5; clone_size: few; d_call: TRBD1; v_call: TRBV28; cdr3_nt: TGTGCCAGCAGTTTAGGAACAGGGGGCAATCAGCCCCAGCATTTT; cdr3_aa: CASSLGTGGNQPQHF
j_call: TRBJ1-5; clone_size: .; d_call: .; v_call: TRBV5-4; cdr3_nt: TGTGCCAGCAGCTTGGCCGGAGGGGCCCAGCATTTT; cdr3_aa: CASSLAGGAQHF
j_call: TRBJ2-3; clone_size: .; d_call: TRBD2; v_call: TRBV5-1; cdr3_nt: TGCGCCAGCAGCTTAGCGGGGGCCAGCACAGATATGCAGTATTTT; cdr3_aa: CASSLAGASTDMQYF
j_call: TRBJ2-2; clone_size: .; d_call: .; v_call: TRBV7-8; cdr3_nt: TGTGCCAGCAGCTTAGGGGACGGGGGCACCGGGGAGCTGTTTTTT; cdr3_aa: CASSLGDGGTGELFF
j_call: TRBJ1-1; clone_size: .; d_call: .; v_call: TRBV27; cdr3_nt: TGTGCCAGCAGTTTCCTCACAGGGATGAACACTGAAGCTTTCTTT; cdr3_aa: CASSFLTGMNTEAFF
j_call: TRBJ2-3; clone_size: .; d_call: TRBD1; v_call: TRBV7-2; cdr3_nt: TGTGCCAGCACCATGGACAGGGGGAGCACAGATACGCAGTATTTT; cdr3_aa: CASTMDRGSTDTQYF
j_call: TRBJ1-1; clone_size: .; d_call: TRBD1; v_call: TRBV15; cdr3_nt: TGTGCCACCAGCGGATTCCCACAGGGGTTGACTGAAGCTTTCTTT; cdr3_aa: CATSGFPQGLTEAFF
j_call: TRBJ2-1; clone_size: .; d_call: .; v_call: TRBV5-1; cdr3_nt: TGCGCCGGCAGCCACGATCGGACTCCCTACAATGAGCAGTTCTTC; cdr3_aa: CAGSHDRTPYNEQFF
j_call: TRBJ1-2; clone_size: .; d_call: TRBD1; v_call: TRBV9; cdr3_nt: TGTGCCAGCAGCGAGGGACAGGAAATTAACTATGGCTACACCTTC; cdr3_aa: CASSEGQEINYGYTF
j_call: TRBJ2-7; clone_size: .; d_call: .; v_call: TRBV19; cdr3_nt: TGTGCCAGTAGTATAGCGCAGGGCGTCCGATACGAGCAGTACTTC; cdr3_aa: CASSIAQGVRYEQYF
j_call: TRBJ2-5; clone_size: .; d_call: .; v_call: TRBV11-1; cdr3_nt: TGTGCCAGCAGCCTACGTTACCAAGAGACCCAGTACTTC; cdr3_aa: CASSLRYQETQYF
j_call: TRBJ2-3; clone_size: .; d_call: .; v_call: TRBV14; cdr3_nt: TGTGCCAGCAGCCAAGGTGACAGATCCACAGATACGCAGTATTTT; cdr3_aa: CASSQGDRSTDTQYF
j_call: TRBJ2-1; clone_size: .; d_call: .; v_call: TRBV14; cdr3_nt: TGTGCCAGCAGCCGGGACAAACTCAATGAGCAGTTCTTC; cdr3_aa: CASSRDKLNEQFF
j_call: TRBJ1-1; clone_size: .; d_call: .; v_call: TRBV9; cdr3_nt: TGTGCCAGCAGCGTAGGCGTTAACGCCCACACTGAAGCTTTCTTT; cdr3_aa: CASSVGVNAHTEAFF
j_call: TRBJ2-2; clone_size: few; d_call: .; v_call: TRBV7-2; cdr3_nt: TGTGCCAGCAGCCTCTATGACACCGGGGAGCTGTTTTTT; cdr3_aa: CASSLYDTGELFF
j_call: TRBJ1-6; clone_size: .; d_call: .; v_call: TRBV2; cdr3_nt: TGTGCCAGCAGCCCCCCGGACAGCTATAATTCACCCCTCCACTTT; cdr3_aa: CASSPPDSYNSPLHF
j_call: TRBJ2-7; clone_size: .; d_call: .; v_call: TRBV27; cdr3_nt: TGTGCCAGCAGTTTAAGTAGTAGCCTCGAGCAGTACTTC; cdr3_aa: CASSLSSSLEQYF
j_call: TRBJ1-2; clone_size: .; d_call: .; v_call: TRBV9; cdr3_nt: TGTGCCAGCAGCGTATTATCCCAGGGAGGCTATGGCTACACCTTC; cdr3_aa: CASSVLSQGGYGYTF
j_call: TRBJ2-1; clone_size: few; d_call: TRBD2; v_call: TRBV5-4; cdr3_nt: TGTGCCACCAACCCCGGGGGGGCCTCCTACAATGAGCAGTTCTTC; cdr3_aa: CATNPGGASYNEQFF
j_call: TRBJ2-2; clone_size: .; d_call: .; v_call: TRBV5-1; cdr3_nt: TGCGCCAGCAGCTTGGCCCAGGTCACCGGGGAGCTGTTTTTT; cdr3_aa: CASSLAQVTGELFF
j_call: TRBJ1-2; clone_size: .; d_call: TRBD1; v_call: TRBV29-1; cdr3_nt: TGCAGCGTTAGACAGGGGGCAGATGGCTACACCTTC; cdr3_aa: CSVRQGADGYTF
j_call: TRBJ1-5; clone_size: once; d_call: TRBD1; v_call: TRBV6-5; cdr3_nt: TGTGCCAGCAGACGGACAGGGTTGGGCAATCAGCCCCAGCATTTT; cdr3_aa: CASRRTGLGNQPQHF
j_call: TRBJ2-5; clone_size: .; d_call: TRBD2; v_call: TRBV7-8; cdr3_nt: TGTGCCAGCAGCTTAGCAGGCGGGGGGGCTTTAGAGACCCAGTACTTC; cdr3_aa: CASSLAGGGALETQYF
j_call: TRBJ2-7; clone_size: .; d_call: .; v_call: TRBV7-2; cdr3_nt: TGTGCCAGCAGCTCTGCGGGGACTTCTCGTGAGCAGTACTTC; cdr3_aa: CASSSAGTSREQYF
j_call: TRBJ1-3; clone_size: .; d_call: .; v_call: TRBV9; cdr3_nt: TGTGCCAGCAGCGCCCGGGATATCTCTGGAAACACCATATATTTT; cdr3_aa: CASSARDISGNTIYF
j_call: TRBJ2-3; clone_size: .; d_call: TRBD1; v_call: TRBV5-4; cdr3_nt: TGTGCCAGCAGCCCACCTCCGGGACAGGGGGCAGATACGCAGTATTTT; cdr3_aa: CASSPPPGQGADTQYF
j_call: TRBJ2-7; clone_size: .; d_call: .; v_call: TRBV19; cdr3_nt: TGTGCCAGTAGTACGACAGGCTCCTACGAGCAGTACTTC; cdr3_aa: CASSTTGSYEQYF
j_call: TRBJ1-2; clone_size: .; d_call: .; v_call: TRBV29-1; cdr3_nt: TGCAGCGTTGAAGGGGGCGACGGCGGGGGCTATGGCTACACCTTC; cdr3_aa: CSVEGGDGGGYGYTF
j_call: TRBJ2-3; clone_size: few; d_call: TRBD2; v_call: TRBV7-2; cdr3_nt: TGTGCCAGCAGCTTAGAGGCGGGGGGGAGGGGCGATACGCAGTATTTT; cdr3_aa: CASSLEAGGRGDTQYF
j_call: TRBJ2-1; clone_size: .; d_call: .; v_call: TRBV7-8; cdr3_nt: TGTGCCAGCAGCCGAGGGGGCAATGAGCAGTTCTTC; cdr3_aa: CASSRGGNEQFF
j_call: TRBJ2-1; clone_size: .; d_call: TRBD2; v_call: TRBV7-9; cdr3_nt: TGTGCCAGCAGCTTAGGGAGGGGAGGGAATGAGCAGTTCTTC; cdr3_aa: CASSLGRGGNEQFF
j_call: TRBJ2-7; clone_size: .; d_call: .; v_call: TRBV7-2; cdr3_nt: TGTGCCAGCAGCTTATCTCCTCTCTACGAGCAGTACTTC; cdr3_aa: CASSLSPLYEQYF
j_call: TRBJ2-3; clone_size: .; d_call: TRBD2; v_call: TRBV5-1; cdr3_nt: TGCGCCAGCAGCTTAGGTCGGCTAGCGGGACCCTTCACAGATACGCAGTATTTT; cdr3_aa: CASSLGRLAGPFTDTQYF
j_call: TRBJ1-3; clone_size: .; d_call: .; v_call: TRBV5-5; cdr3_nt: TGTGCCAGCAGCATACAGGGACCTGGAAACACCATATATTTT; cdr3_aa: CASSIQGPGNTIYF
j_call: TRBJ2-7; clone_size: .; d_call: .; v_call: TRBV7-8; cdr3_nt: TGTGCCAGCAGCTCAAAACAGGGATGGGCCAAGCAGTACTTC; cdr3_aa: CASSSKQGWAKQYF
j_call: TRBJ1-1; clone_size: .; d_call: TRBD1; v_call: TRBV7-9; cdr3_nt: TGTGCCAGCAGCAGAGCCGGGACAGGGACCGGTGAAGCTTTCTTT; cdr3_aa: CASSRAGTGTGEAFF
j_call: TRBJ2-5; clone_size: few; d_call: .; v_call: TRBV7-2; cdr3_nt: TGTGCCAGCAGCTTAGAGCCCCAGGGGACCCAGTACTTC; cdr3_aa: CASSLEPQGTQYF
j_call: TRBJ2-7; clone_size: .; d_call: TRBD1; v_call: TRBV27; cdr3_nt: TGTGCCAGCAGTTACAGGGGTTTGTACGAGCAGTACTTC; cdr3_aa: CASSYRGLYEQYF
j_call: TRBJ2-2; clone_size: few; d_call: TRBD2; v_call: TRBV27; cdr3_nt: TGTGCCAGCAGTTTAAGGTTGATGACTAGCGGGAGGCGGAGGCTTGCCGGGGAGCTGTTTTTT; cdr3_aa: CASSLRLMTSGRRRLAGELFF